This is a list of T cell receptor beta chains from one sample in a study of blood T cell repertoires in COVID-19. Produced via immunoSEQ multiplex PCR; TCRdb's table is partial and in-frame only. The sample records some 200,000 clones, more than 70% being singletons. The specimen was peripheral blood. The receptors were gathered from a woman aged 55-69 years with acute or convalescent COVID-19. The CDR3 runs from the conserved cysteine through the conserved F or W. Each record gives: V gene, D gene, clone size, J gene, CDR3 DNA, CDR3 protein. D genes are given only for firm matches. Expanded clones are given a class, and other clones once, few, many or no size at all.

>TRBV6-2/TRBV6-3|.|.|TRBJ1-2
TGTGCCAGCAGTTACCACGGGAGGGGCTATGGCTACACCTTC
CASSYHGRGYGYTF
>TRBV2|.|hyperexpanded|TRBJ2-7
TGTGCCAGCAGTTTAGCTATTGGAGAGCAGTACTTC
CASSLAIGEQYF
>TRBV20-1|.|.|TRBJ1-1
TGCAGTGCTTCTTTCCTCACTGAAGCTTTCTTT
CSASFLTEAFF
>TRBV27|TRBD1|.|TRBJ2-1
TGTGCCAGCAGGTCGCTCGGGGCGGGACAGGCGGGCAATGAGCAGTTCTTC
CASRSLGAGQAGNEQFF
>TRBV6-6|.|.|TRBJ1-3
TGTGCCAGCAGTTACGCGGGCCCGGACTCTGGAAACACCATATATTTT
CASSYAGPDSGNTIYF
>TRBV6-5|.|.|TRBJ2-1
TGTGCCAGCAGTTACTCGACCCTAGCGCTGGGGAATGAGCAGTTCTTC
CASSYSTLALGNEQFF
>TRBV14|TRBD2|once|TRBJ2-3
TGTGCCAGCAGCCAAACTGGACTAGCGGGAGGGCCCAAACTCACAGATACGCAGTATTTT
CASSQTGLAGGPKLTDTQYF
>TRBV18|.|.|TRBJ1-1
TGTGCCAGCTCACCGGCAGGGGTGAACACTGAAGCTTTCTTT
CASSPAGVNTEAFF
>TRBV11-3|TRBD2|few|TRBJ2-1
TGTGCCAGCAGCTCCAGAGCGGGAGCTGAGCAGTTCTTC
CASSSRAGAEQFF
>TRBV7-9|.|.|TRBJ1-6
TGTGCCAGCAGCTTAGCGGGGGCTCGCAATTCACCCCTCCACTTT
CASSLAGARNSPLHF
>TRBV28|.|.|TRBJ1-1
TGTGCCAGCAATCGGATCGGGGGTCTATCTCGGGCTGAAGCTTTCTTT
CASNRIGGLSRAEAFF
>TRBV12-3/TRBV12-4|.|.|TRBJ1-1
TGTGCCAGCAGAACACAGGGAACTGAAGCTTTCTTT
CASRTQGTEAFF
>TRBV9|.|.|TRBJ2-1
TGTGCCAGCAGCACAGGCCCGGGAGCCTACAATGAGCAGTTCTTC
CASSTGPGAYNEQFF
>TRBV6-5|.|.|TRBJ1-3
TGTGCCAGCAGTTACAGCCCAAGCGGTGGAAACACCATATATTTT
CASSYSPSGGNTIYF
>TRBV5-1|TRBD2|.|TRBJ2-5
TGCGCCAGCAGCTTAGGGGCGGGAGGGGAGACCCAGTACTTC
CASSLGAGGETQYF
>TRBV7-3|.|.|TRBJ1-3
TGTGCCAGCAGCTTAACCGGGGGGCGTTCTGGAAACACCATATATTTT
CASSLTGGRSGNTIYF
>TRBV2|.|.|TRBJ1-5
TGTGCCAGCAGTATGAGAAGCAATCAGCCCCAGCATTTT
CASSMRSNQPQHF
>TRBV7-9|.|.|TRBJ1-4
TGTGCCAGCAGCCCCAACGGGGCGGGGCTGCTTAATGAAAAACTGTTTTTT
CASSPNGAGLLNEKLFF
>TRBV5-8|.|.|TRBJ2-4
TGTGCCAGCAGCACTAGGGGGAGAGCCAAAAACATTCAGTACTTC
CASSTRGRAKNIQYF
>TRBV19|.|.|TRBJ1-2
TGTGCCAGTAGTATTCAGGGGCACGGCTACACCTTC
CASSIQGHGYTF
>TRBV19|TRBD1|.|TRBJ1-1
TGTGCCAGTAGTATAGGCAGGGGGTTGAGCACTGAAGCTTTCTTT
CASSIGRGLSTEAFF
>TRBV19|.|.|TRBJ1-2
TGTGCCAGTAGTATCTGGAGGGCTAACTATGGCTACACCTTC
CASSIWRANYGYTF
>TRBV9|.|.|TRBJ1-1
TGTGCCAGCAGCGTAGCACCGGACACTGAAGCTTTCTTT
CASSVAPDTEAFF
>TRBV30|.|.|TRBJ1-2
TGTGCCTGGAGGCAGGGCCCCTCCAACTATGGCTACACCTTC
CAWRQGPSNYGYTF
>TRBV7-3|.|.|TRBJ1-5
TGTGCCAGCAGCTTAAACGGGTTGAGCAATCAGCCCCAGCATTTT
CASSLNGLSNQPQHF
>TRBV11-2|.|.|TRBJ2-3
TGTGCCAGCAGCTTTGGAGGGTCGGCAGATACGCAGTATTTT
CASSFGGSADTQYF